Presented here are 10 T cell receptor beta chains from one specimen sequenced in a study of Ad26.COV2.S vaccination and SARS-CoV-2 variants. Treatment of the sample: around 19 received Ad26.COV2.S at low or high dose, single or two shots; about five received placebo; per-sample allocation not given. Each sample was drawn 63 days after the first injection (of vaccine or placebo). Measured with immunoSEQ multiplex PCR; TCRdb has only the in-frame clones, and not every one. The table has around 400,000 clones, 70% to 90% seen once. This sample comprised peripheral blood, obtained in a trial of Ad26.COV2.S vaccine versus placebo. These receptors were collected from a person aged 18-60 years who received the Ad26.COV2.S COVID-19 vaccine or a placebo.

Many counts were recorded for this clone. This chain links TRBV28 with TRBJ1-1; D gene ambiguous. Germline assignment: CDR1 MDHEN and CDR2 SYDVKM. Trimming removed 3 bases from V and 0 bases from J, with 11 bases in between. This CDR3 is 15 amino acids long. The CDR3 reads CASSLGWVMNTEAFF. For the CDR3, the DNA is TGTGCCAGCAGTTTGGGGTGGGTGATGAACACTGAAGCTTTCTTT. Together with reference TRBV28 and TRBJ1-1, the CDR3 gives the full variable domain: DVKVTQSSRYLVKRTGEKVFLECVQDMDHENMFWYRQDPGLGLRLIYFSYDVKMKEKGDIPEGYSVSREKKERFSLILESASTNQTSMYLCASSLGWVMNTEAFFGQGTRLTVV.

The chain links TRBV29-1 to TRBJ2-7, with 11 bases matching TRBD1. With V trimmed by 6 bases and J by 7 bases, 5 bases remained unmatched. Germline CDR1 SQVTM, CDR2 ANQGSEA. The CDR3 length is 12 residues. The CDR3 is CSVGTGGREQYF. Written as DNA, the CDR3 is TGCAGCGTCGGGACAGGGGGGCGGGAGCAGTACTTC.

The chain is built from TRBV9 and TRBJ2-1; TRBD2 might be the D (6 bases). This CDR3 comprises 13 residues. The V end lost 4 bases, the J end lost 9 bases, and 14 bases lay between the germline ends. Germline CDR1 SGDLS, CDR2 YYNGEE. CDR3 sequence reads: CASSIYPGVEQFF. Written as DNA, the CDR3 is TGTGCCAGCAGCATCTACCCGGGAGTTGAGCAGTTCTTC.

This clone was detected once. The CDR3 loop reads CASRDSASYEQYF. CDR3 coding DNA: TGTGCCAGCAGAGATTCGGCCTCCTACGAGCAGTACTTC. This chain uses TRBV6-5 with TRBJ2-7, with D uncertain. The CDR3 has 13 amino acids. Germline V gives CDR1 MNHEY, CDR2 SVGAGI. V shed 6 bases and J shed 0 bases, with 9 bases lying between them.

CDR3 region: CASSYRATVDTGELFF. The CDR3, as DNA: TGTGCCAGCAGCTACCGGGCAACGGTGGACACCGGGGAGCTGTTTTTT. The chain joins TRBV7-9 to TRBJ2-2, with D uncertain. Trimming stripped 4 bases from V and 3 bases from J, with 15 bases between. The V gene's germline CDR1 is SEHNR and CDR2 FQNEAQ (reference sequence). The CDR3 has 16 amino acids.

The chain couples TRBV18 to TRBJ2-5; possible D gene TRBD2, 5 bases. CDR1 and CDR2 (germline): KGHSH, LQKENI. The CDR3 covers 14 residues. V lost 3 bases to trimming and J lost 6 bases, with 14 bases between them. Here the CDR3 reads CASSPQLVEKTQYF. CDR3 bases: TGTGCCAGCTCACCCCAACTAGTTGAGAAGACCCAGTACTTC.

The chain has TRBV29-1 and TRBJ1-2, with 10 positions matching TRBD1. The junction had 8 bases not matched to a gene; V was cut back by 6 bases and J by 1 base. The CDR3 sequence is 15 residues long. Germline values: CDR1 SQVTM, CDR2 ANQGSEA. For the CDR3, the DNA is TGCAGCGTGTTAGACCGGGACAGGGGTAACTATGGCTACACCTTC. It encodes CSVLDRDRGNYGYTF.

The rearrangement joins TRBV28 to TRBJ2-6, with D perhaps given as TRBD1 or TRBD2 (5 bases each). V dropped 6 bases and J dropped 0 bases, with 12 bases sitting between them. The CDR3 is 16 amino acids. CDR1 is MDHEN, CDR2 SYDVKM, per germline. The CDR3 coding sequence is TGTGCCAGCAGCCCCGGTGGGGGCTCTGGGGCCAACGTCCTGACTTTC. Its translation is CASSPGGGSGANVLTF.

The chain is built from TRBV7-8 and TRBJ2-3, with D possibly being TRBD2 (5 bases). Trimming stripped 3 bases from V and 0 bases from J, with 10 bases between. The CDR3 has 15 residues. Germline-derived CDR1 and CDR2 are SGHVS and FQNEAQ. CDR3 nucleotide sequence: TGTGCCAGCAGCTTTGCCCGCGGGAGCACAGATACGCAGTATTTT. Encoded protein: CASSFARGSTDTQYF.

The V call is TRBV23-1, the J call TRBJ2-1; D may be TRBD1 or TRBD2 (5 bases each). TRBV23-1 belongs to the ORF category, with a function that is uncertain. This CDR3 has 13 residues. V was pared by 7 bases and J by 4 bases, with 11 bases between. CDR3 DNA sequence: TGCGCCAGCAACGGGACGGATTACAATGAGCAGTTCTTC. Protein sequence: CASNGTDYNEQFF.